What follows are 8 T cell receptor beta chains derived from one specimen sequenced in a study of OX40 agonist ivuxolimab in advanced cancers. This table comes from immunoSEQ multiplex PCR, and its TCRdb copy is limited to in-frame clones, with some not included. The sample lists around 79,000 clones, 80% to 90% occurring once. The sample here was CD4+ or CD8+ T cells sorted from blood, taken in a trial of the OX40 agonist ivuxolimab. These receptors were taken from an adult with an advanced solid tumor such as melanoma, head and neck, liver or kidney cancer.

This clone came up once. This rearrangement joins TRBV10-3 to TRBJ2-6; 7 positions match TRBD1. The CDR3 sequence is 20 residues long. The V segment lost 1 base and the J segment 0 bases; nucleotides outside the gene matches: 12. Germline V gene sequence: CDR1 ENHRY, CDR2 SYGVKD. CDR3 sequence (DNA): TGTGCCATCAGTGAGTTTCATCCGGGACAGAGATTCTCTGGGGCCAACGTCCTGACTTTC. Residues: CAISEFHPGQRFSGANVLTF.

This clone has just a few counts. This sequence joins TRBV10-1 and TRBJ2-1, with unresolved D. V lost 6 bases, J lost 10 bases, and 4 bases lay in between. This CDR3 is 9 amino acids long. Germline loops: CDR1 WNHNN, CDR2 SYGVQD (reference sequence). CDR3 loop: CASRTEQFF. DNA for the CDR3: TGCGCCAGCAGAACAGAGCAGTTCTTC.

The CDR3 DNA is TGTGCCAGCAGCCCGGTGGGACTAGCGGGAGCCTTCAATGAGCAGTTCTTC. Its translation: CASSPVGLAGAFNEQFF. This sequence joins TRBV7-3 and TRBJ2-1; TRBD2 matches at 14 bases. Per germline, CDR1 SGHTA and CDR2 FQGTGA. V trimming: 5 bases; J trimming: 6 bases; junction bases outside the gene matches: 9. The CDR3 length is 17 residues.

The rearrangement uses TRBV6-1 and TRBJ2-2; TRBD1 aligns across 7 bases. This CDR3 contains 15 residues. Germline V gene lookup returns CDR1 MNHNS and CDR2 SASEGT. The trim removed 6 bases at V and 3 bases at J, leaving 7 bases unmatched. The CDR3, as DNA: TGTGCCAGCAGCCGACAGGGTGGAGACACCGGGGAGCTGTTTTTT. Protein product: CASSRQGGDTGELFF.

The chain links TRBV4-1 to TRBJ2-7; TRBD1 aligns across 11 bases. V lost 0 bases to trimming and J lost 4 bases; unmatched junction nucleotides: 5. The CDR3 consists of 16 residues. The V gene's germline CDR1 is MGHRA and CDR2 YSYEKL. The CDR3, as DNA: TGCGCCAGCAGCCAAGATAGTGGGACAGGGGGGTACGAGCAGTACTTC. It codes for CASSQDSGTGGYEQYF.

This clone occurred a few times. V and J are TRBV30 and TRBJ1-1; 9 bases map to TRBD1. This CDR3 contains 14 residues. The V segment lost 2 bases and the J segment 3 bases; nucleotides outside the gene matches: 4. Germline CDR1 is GTSNPN and CDR2 is SVGIG (reference sequence). CDR3 protein: CAWSRDRAYTEAFF. The DNA for the CDR3 is TGTGCCTGGAGTCGGGACAGGGCGTACACTGAAGCTTTCTTT.

This clone was counted a single time. The V gene is TRBV5-4, the J gene TRBJ2-2; unclear D gene. V lost 5 bases and J 1 base, leaving 9 bases between the germline ends. Germline V gene sequence: CDR1 SGHNT, CDR2 YYREEE (reference sequence). CDR3 length: 14 amino acids. The CDR3 bases are TGTGCCAGCAGTCTTGAAATGAACACCGGGGAGCTGTTTTTT. This encodes CASSLEMNTGELFF.

The CDR3 region has the DNA TGCGCCAGCAGCCAAGATTGGGCCCCAGATACGCAGTATTTT. Amino acids: CASSQDWAPDTQYF. This chain connects TRBV4-1 to TRBJ2-3; D gene unclear. This CDR3 comprises 14 residues. Trimming pared 0 bases from V and 4 bases from J, leaving 8 bases between. Germline values: CDR1 MGHRA, CDR2 YSYEKL.